The T cell receptor beta chain under discussion was sequenced for a study of T cells in women clearing cervical HPV infection. Study summary: Donors had HPV16-related CIN3 or worse; 2 had invasive cancer. Case blood was drawn when the lesion was first found; control blood after infection became undetectable.

Repertoires were generated with immunoSEQ multiplex PCR, while TCRdb's copy carries only in-frame clones and drops some. The sample data list tens of thousands of clones. Prevalent HPV16 infections were excluded; only incident single HPV16 infections included. Study-level results: A classifier using richness and V gene abundances reached an AUC of under 0.9.

On this clone: Antigen unknown. The CDR3 goes on 3 residues after the read ends, and that part is filled in from the germline J gene.

The CDR3 runs 18 residues. Per the germline V gene, CDR1 is LNHDA and CDR2 is SQIVND (reference sequence). V dropped 6 bases and J dropped 8; count of bases not matched to a gene: 15. V is TRBV19 and J is TRBJ2-1, with 14 positions matching TRBD2. The clonotype comes from a woman between 18 and 75 years old with a cervical HPV16 infection that either progressed to CIN3+ or cleared (not recorded which). The specimen sequenced was blood buffy coat. The sequenced CDR3 bases are TGTGCCAGTAGACCCCGACTAGCGGGGGGGTATCTCAAGCATGAG. It translates to CASRPRLAGGYLKHE. The complete CDR3 protein is CASRPRLAGGYLKHEQFF.